These 32 T cell receptor beta chains originate from one sample sequenced in a study of neurological immune-mediated disorders. TCRdb analysed the 5' RACE reads with MiXCR anew, one entry per CDR3 protein. The sample yields around 48,000 distinct CDR3 sequences, around 10% seen once. Sequenced: PBMCs. These receptors were obtained from a woman in her thirties or forties with HTLV-1-associated myelopathy (HAM/TSP).

This clonotype was seen ten or more times. This chain connects TRBV5-6 to TRBJ2-7, with TRBD2 matching over 7 bases. The CDR3 has 14 residues. Trimming at V came to 1 base and at J to 6 bases, leaving 7 bases not matched to a gene. Germline V gives CDR1 SGHDT, CDR2 YYEEEE. The CDR3 DNA reads TGTGCCAGCAGCTTGACGGGACTATCAACCGAGCAGTACTTC. It yields the protein CASSLTGLSTEQYF.

This clonotype was seen at least ten times. V gene TRBV4-3 combines with J gene TRBJ2-7; TRBD2 matches at 9 bases. Germline V gene lookup returns CDR1 LGHNA and CDR2 YSLEER. The CDR3 totals 15 residues. The V and J ends lost 0 bases and 9 bases, in that order; junction bases with no gene match: 9. CDR3 sequence: CASSQERAGGPRQYF. For the CDR3, the DNA is TGCGCCAGCAGCCAAGAGAGAGCGGGGGGCCCACGGCAGTACTTC.

This clonotype was observed many times. The chain carries TRBV4-1 and TRBJ1-2; 7 bases line up with TRBD1. This CDR3 is 16 amino acids long. Trimming at V came to 1 base and at J to 5 bases, leaving 10 bases not matched to a gene. In germline, CDR1 is MGHRA, CDR2 YSYEKL. CDR3 in DNA: TGCGCCAGCAGCCAAGGAGGGACAGCGGGCTTATATGGCTACACCTTC. It codes for CASSQGGTAGLYGYTF.

This clonotype appeared many times. The V and J genes are TRBV5-5 and TRBJ1-5; D remains ambiguous. Germline CDR1 SGHKS, CDR2 YYEKEE (reference sequence). The CDR3 is 13 amino acids. Trimming removed 0 bases from V and 4 bases from J, with 5 bases in between. The CDR3 loop is CASSLGDNQPQHF. The CDR3 nucleotides are TGTGCCAGCAGCTTGGGGGATAATCAGCCCCAGCATTTT. The whole variable domain, remainder taken from reference TRBV5-5 and TRBJ1-5, is DAGVTQSPTHLIKTRGQQVTLRCSPISGHKSVSWYQQVLGQGPQFIFQYYEKEERGRGNFPDRFSARQFPNYSSELNVNALLLGDSALYLCASSLGDNQPQHFGDGTRLSIL.

This clonotype was observed many times. The chain employs TRBV6-1 and TRBJ2-5; possibly TRBD2 for D (5 bases). Per the germline V gene, CDR1 is MNHNS and CDR2 is SASEGT. Trimming cost V 0 bases and J 2 bases, with 16 bases left between them. There are 17 residues in the CDR3. CDR3 amino acids: CASSEAPSPPGQETQYF. The DNA of the CDR3 is TGTGCCAGCAGTGAAGCGCCATCCCCCCCGGGGCAAGAGACCCAGTACTTC.

For this clonotype: This clone may be a read error of a much larger clone one base away. The chain carries TRBV4-2 and TRBJ2-1; D is unclear. With 4 bases removed from V and 3 bases from J, the gap between germline ends came to 19 bases. The CDR3 sequence is 17 residues long. Per germline, CDR1 LGHNA and CDR2 YNFKEQ. Written as DNA, the CDR3 is TGTGCCAGCAGCCTACTGGGGTCGGAGTACTGCTACAATGAGCAGTTCTTC. Its translation is CASSLLGSEYCYNEQFF.

This clonotype has a count of ten or more. This chain uses TRBV15 with TRBJ2-3; either TRBD1 or TRBD2 may fit D (6 bases each). The germline V gene has CDR1 LNHNV and CDR2 YYDKDF (reference sequence). The CDR3 sequence is 16 residues long. The V end was cut by 4 bases, the J end by 5 bases, with 19 bases between. The CDR3 nucleotides read TGTGCCACCAGCATAGGGACTGGGGGGCTCAGAGATACGCAGTATTTT. Translating gives CATSIGTGGLRDTQYF.

Ten or more counts support this clonotype. This sequence joins TRBV27 and TRBJ2-3; D unclear. CDR3 length: 14 amino acids. V dropped 5 bases and J dropped 1 base, with 10 bases sitting between them. The V gene's germline CDR1 is MNHEY and CDR2 SMNVEV (reference sequence). This CDR3 reads CASSAIAGTDTQYF. CDR3 nucleotide sequence: TGTGCCAGCAGTGCGATCGCGGGCACAGATACGCAGTATTTT.

The chain employs TRBV20-1 and TRBJ2-1, with D possibly being TRBD2 (6 bases). Between the trimmed V and J ends, which lost 1 base and 7 bases, there was a span of 11 bases. This CDR3 is 13 amino acids long. CDR1 DFQATT and CDR2 SNEGSKA come from the germline V gene (reference sequence). In nucleotides, the CDR3 is TGCAGTGCTAGAGTTTCAGGGAGGAATGAGCAGTTCTTC. Translation: CSARVSGRNEQFF.

This clonotype was recorded at least ten times. This chain connects TRBV12-3 or TRBV12-4 to TRBJ1-5; D may be TRBD1 (5 bases). The ends were cut back, 3 bases at V and 8 bases at J, with 14 bases in the middle. CDR3 length: 14 residues. CDR3 coding DNA: TGTGCCAGCAGTTTGTCGGGGGGTGGGAAGCCCCAGCATTTT. It codes for CASSLSGGGKPQHF.

The sample holds many counts of this clonotype. V gene TRBV29-1 combines with J gene TRBJ1-2; no clear D. The germline V and J ends were trimmed by 6 bases and 4 bases, with 21 bases remaining between them. In germline, CDR1 is SQVTM, CDR2 ANQGSEA. CDR3 length: 15 amino acids. DNA for the CDR3: TGCAGCGTCGCGGGGTGGGATCCGCGAGGCTATGGCTACACCTTC. Its protein product is CSVAGWDPRGYGYTF.

The chain recombines TRBV2 with TRBJ2-3, with TRBD1 matching 9 bases. This CDR3 has 15 residues. V lost 4 bases and J lost 11; bases outside the gene matches: 13. Germline lookup yields CDR1 SNHLY and CDR2 FYNNEI. The CDR3 is CASSGSQGAFNEQYF. In DNA, the CDR3 is TGTGCCAGCAGTGGGTCACAGGGGGCGTTCAATGAGCAGTATTTT. Drawing the rest from reference TRBV2 and TRBJ2-3, the complete variable domain is EPEVTQTPSHQVTQMGQEVILRCVPISNHLYFYWYRQILGQKVEFLVSFYNNEISEKSEIFDDQFSVERPDGSNFTLKIRSTKLEDSAMYFCASSGSQGAFNEQYFGPGTRLTVL.

This clonotype has a count of ten or more. The rearrangement uses TRBV9 and TRBJ1-3, with D possibly being TRBD1 (5 bases). CDR3 length: 16 amino acids. Germline V gives CDR1 SGDLS, CDR2 YYNGEE. V shed 4 bases and J shed 8 bases, with 22 bases lying between them. The DNA of the CDR3 is TGTGCCAGCAGCCTACCCCCGGGACGCAATTGGGACACCATATATTTT. Protein sequence: CASSLPPGRNWDTIYF.

In its sample, this clonotype was seen many times. The chain couples TRBV5-1 to TRBJ1-1, with 8 bases matching TRBD1. Germline CDR1 is SGHRS and CDR2 is YFSETQ. J gave up 1 base and V 2 bases, and 7 bases lay outside the gene matches. The CDR3 covers 16 residues. In DNA form, the CDR3 reads TGCGCCAGCAGCTTAAGTCAGGGGGCCAGGAACACTGAAGCTTTCTTT. Its protein product is CASSLSQGARNTEAFF.

In this sample, this clonotype turned up many times. The chain couples TRBV27 to TRBJ1-2, with TRBD1 matching over 10 bases. The CDR3 is 15 amino acids. V gave up 6 bases and J gave up 3 bases; unmatched junction bases: 7. Germline V gene sequence: CDR1 MNHEY, CDR2 SMNVEV (reference sequence). The CDR3 DNA sequence: TGTGCCAGCAGGCTCCAGACAGGGGGCGACTATGGCTACACCTTC. Amino acids: CASRLQTGGDYGYTF.

This clonotype was detected ten times or more. The V gene is TRBV12-5, the J gene TRBJ2-1; 9 bases align to TRBD2. J gave up 15 bases and V 0 bases, and 12 bases lay outside the gene matches. From germline, CDR1 is LGHNT and CDR2 FRNRAP. The CDR3 contains 15 residues. CDR3 sequence reads: CASGLVLHLRGGLFF. The CDR3 DNA follows: TGTGCTAGTGGTTTGGTACTTCATTTGCGGGGGGGACTGTTCTTC.

This clonotype was detected ten times or more. The V and J genes are TRBV9 and TRBJ2-1, with 8 bases identical to TRBD2. Trimming at V came to 0 bases and at J to 4 bases, leaving 6 bases not matched to a gene. Germline V CDR1 and CDR2: SGDLS, YYNGEE. CDR3 length equals 16 residues. This chain's CDR3 is CASSVVGSGKYNEQFF. The CDR3 region has the DNA TGTGCCAGCAGCGTAGTGGGTAGCGGGAAGTACAATGAGCAGTTCTTC.

As concerns this clonotype: One base away lies a much larger clone, so this may be a sequencing read error. V is TRBV4-2 and J is TRBJ2-6; D call uncertain. Germline lookup yields CDR1 LGHNA and CDR2 YNFKEQ. This CDR3 region has 16 residues. Trimming removed 3 bases from V and 0 bases from J, with 9 bases in between. The CDR3, as DNA: TGTGCCAGCAGCCACACTGCCCACTCTGGGGCCAACGTCCTGACTTTC. This encodes CASSHTAHSGANVLTF.

This clonotype has at least ten counts. The chain couples TRBV25-1 to TRBJ2-3; TRBD2 agrees at 7 bases. Germline V gives CDR1 MGHDK, CDR2 SYGVNS. V shed 3 bases and J 1 base; nucleotides not matched to a gene: 7. The length of the CDR3 is 16 residues. The CDR3 loop reads CASSEGGVFGTDTQYF. CDR3 DNA: TGTGCCAGCAGTGAGGGGGGGGTTTTCGGCACAGATACGCAGTATTTT.

In its sample, this clonotype was seen many times. V usage is TRBV4-1 and J usage is TRBJ2-3; D is perhaps TRBD2 (7 bases). Germline CDR1 MGHRA, CDR2 YSYEKL. With 3 bases removed from V and 6 bases from J, the gap between germline ends came to 13 bases. This CDR3 contains 14 residues. CDR3 residues: CASSHLRGGDTQYF. As DNA, the CDR3 is TGCGCCAGCAGCCACCTAAGGGGGGGGGATACGCAGTATTTT.

The chain recombines TRBV3-1 with TRBJ1-2; weak D call: TRBD1 (5 bases). Deletions cut 4 bases from V and 6 bases from J, with 18 bases between. The germline V gene encodes CDR1 LGHDT and CDR2 YNNKEL (reference sequence). The CDR3 loop spans 15 amino acids. Here the CDR3 reads CASSLQFSGFHGYTF. As DNA, the CDR3 is TGTGCCAGCAGCCTTCAATTTTCAGGGTTCCATGGCTACACCTTC.

This clonotype showed up just once. The junction differs from germline at one of its ends, possibly a read error. The chain carries TRBV28 and TRBJ2-7; D is possibly TRBD2 (5 bases). This CDR3 is 15 amino acids long. Germline V gives CDR1 MDHEN, CDR2 SYDVKM. The CDR3 nucleotides read TGTACCAGCCGGGGAGTGATAGATGGCGCCTACGAGCAGTACTTC. Amino acid sequence: CTSRGVIDGAYEQYF.

This clonotype was counted ten times or more. The chain has TRBV5-1 and TRBJ2-1, with D perhaps matching TRBD1 (7 bases). Germline V CDR1 and CDR2: SGHRS, YFSETQ. The V gene lost 3 bases and the J gene lost 6 bases, with 13 bases spanning the gap. The length of the CDR3 is 14 residues. The CDR3 sequence is CASSWGDSSNEQFF. DNA of the CDR3: TGCGCCAGCAGCTGGGGGGACAGTTCCAATGAGCAGTTCTTC.

This clonotype was recorded many times. The chain employs TRBV2 and TRBJ2-7; D uncertain. CDR3 length: 11 residues. Between the trimmed V and J ends, which lost 6 bases and 3 bases, there was a span of 6 bases. Germline V gives CDR1 SNHLY, CDR2 FYNNEI. The CDR3 sequence is CASRKYYEQYF. The CDR3 region has the DNA TGTGCCAGCAGGAAATACTACGAGCAGTACTTC.

In regard to this clonotype: A much larger clonotype is one base distant, so this may be a read error. V is TRBV4-1 and J is TRBJ2-1, with 7 bases aligning to TRBD2. Losses at the gene ends were 4 bases for V and 9 bases for J; bases not matched to a gene: 18. This CDR3 has 17 residues. Germline assignment: CDR1 MGHRA and CDR2 YSYEKL. In nucleotides, the CDR3 is TGCGCCAGCAGCCGCCAAGTCCTGGACTCCCCGGGGGGTGAGCAGTTCTTC. This gives the protein CASSRQVLDSPGGEQFF.

This clonotype is judged medium-sized. The J gene is TRBJ1-1, the V gene TRBV5-1, with a tentative D call TRBD1 (5 bases). V was pared by 0 bases and J by 7 bases, with 10 bases between. Germline assignment: CDR1 SGHRS and CDR2 YFSETQ. This CDR3 spans 13 amino acids. In nucleotides, the CDR3 is TGCGCCAGCAGCTTGGCCACCCAGGGTGAAGCTTTCTTT. Translating it yields CASSLATQGEAFF.

In its sample, this clonotype was seen many times. The CDR3 sequence is CASSLALSTGHEQYF. CDR3 in DNA: TGTGCCAGCAGCTTAGCGCTTTCCACAGGGCACGAGCAGTACTTC. The chain employs TRBV11-2 and TRBJ2-7; possibly TRBD1 for D (6 bases). This CDR3 contains 15 residues. Germline CDR1 is SGHAT and CDR2 is FQNNGV. V was trimmed by 1 base and J by 5 bases, leaving 15 bases between them.

The table lists this clonotype with many counts. The chain joins TRBV7-9 to TRBJ2-7; D gene ambiguous. Germline CDR1 reads SEHNR; CDR2 reads FQNEAQ (reference sequence). This CDR3 is built from 13 residues. With 1 base removed from V and 5 bases from J, the gap between germline ends came to 9 bases. The CDR3 coding sequence is TGTGCCAGCAGCTTAGTCCTCTCGGACGAGCAGTACTTC. Its translation is CASSLVLSDEQYF.

The chain uses TRBV29-1 and TRBJ2-7; 15 bases agree with TRBD2. The length of the CDR3 is 16 residues. Germline CDR1 and CDR2: SQVTM and ANQGSEA. V gave up 3 bases and J gave up 0 bases; unmatched junction bases: 3. CDR3 protein: CSVEGGLAGGSYEQYF. CDR3 DNA: TGCAGCGTTGAGGGGGGACTAGCGGGGGGCTCCTACGAGCAGTACTTC.

The rearrangement links TRBV20-1 to TRBJ1-1; a possible D gene is TRBD1 (5 bases). The CDR3 consists of 13 residues. V lost 0 bases to trimming and J lost 11 bases, with 16 bases between them. CDR1 is DFQATT, CDR2 SNEGSKA, per germline (reference sequence). In DNA form, the CDR3 reads TGCAGTGCTAGAGATTGGACAAGGCATGAGGCTTTCTTT. It is translated as CSARDWTRHEAFF.

This clonotype was counted at least ten times. The chain uses TRBV6-2 or TRBV6-3 and TRBJ2-7; either TRBD1 or TRBD2 may supply D (5 bases each). V was pared by 4 bases and J by 2 bases, with 15 bases between. This CDR3 has 15 residues. The germline V gene encodes CDR1 MNHEY and CDR2 SVGEGT. The CDR3, as DNA: TGTGCCAGCAGTTTTCCCGGGACGTCCACCTACGAGCAGTACTTC. It specifies CASSFPGTSTYEQYF.

V is TRBV7-6 and J is TRBJ1-1; D unclear. The V end was cut by 3 bases, the J end by 2 bases, with 7 bases between. Germline V gene sequence: CDR1 SGHVS, CDR2 FNYEAQ. The CDR3 loop spans 13 amino acids. The CDR3 DNA is TGTGCCAGCAGCTTGTACCTTAACACTGAAGCTTTCTTT. This translates into CASSLYLNTEAFF.